This entry describes one T cell receptor beta chain. The target of this receptor is not known. No much larger clone exists at a distance of one base, and base qualities are not known. TCRbeta CDR3 regions were amplified from genomic DNA using the immunoSEQ Assay, a bias-controlled multiplex PCR. Regarding the original processing steps: The number of nucleated cells in each sample was estimated from the amplification of reference gene primers within the assay. To quantify the absolute abundance of each unique TCRbeta CDR3 rearrangement, sequence reads were collapsed and filtered. Productive Simpson clonality was computed per sample as the square root of Simpson's diversity index over productive rearrangements. The table was pulled from immuneACCESS by TCRdb, which kept in-frame rearrangements only. Such tables lose some clones; where checked, under half of the loss comes from unresolved V genes, and the rest has no known cause. The DNA was the basis for D and trimming; V, J and clone size are from that table. The sample table contains 350,000 or so clones; only one count was recorded for more than 70% of them. Less than 5% of the sample goes to the ten largest clones.

The entry originates in a study of blood T cell repertoires in COVID-19 (dated by TCRdb to 2018 to 2021). The study in broad terms: Samples covering the acute and convalescent phases of COVID-19 were provided by collaborators in the United States, Italy and Spain. The repertoires were released in a freely available public database meant as a resource for research on the immune response to SARS-CoV-2. HLA class I and class II types, where available, came from metadata supplied by the sample provider rather than from assay-based typing. The dataset comprised deeply sampled blood TCRbeta repertoires from subjects exposed to, actively infected with, or recovered from COVID-19. The samples were drawn from the first 160 participants of the ongoing ImmuneRACE study and from about 1,200 subjects provided by 6 global collaborators. The material from the prospective study consisted of cDNA or gDNA derived from T cells, B-cell-depleted T cells, or PBMCs. Nearly every sample came with metadata listing a de-identified subject ID, COVID-19 status, age in years and sex. What the work shows at the level of the full study, not this receptor alone: The quantity of clinical and demographic metadata differed by source and by participant and was supplied without curation.

One collaborating source in Seattle enrolled patients while the patients were actively infected and followed the patients over time throughout the course of disease. Whole blood was collected in K2EDTA tubes by collaborating institutions according to the institutions' own protocols. For TCRbeta analysis, collaborators shipped samples in one of three forms: frozen whole blood, isolated PBMCs, or DNA extracted from either of those sample types. Unmatched junction bases come to 3, with V trimmed by 5 bases and J by 0 bases. The germline V gene (reference sequence) supplies CDR1 GTSNPN and CDR2 SVGIG. Including the terminal cysteine and phenylalanine, the CDR3 comprises 13 residues. Of all the DNA, just the CDR3 is kept, 39 bases in frame from base 1.

This TCR came from a woman in her sixties with COVID-19, enrolled during active disease. The sample consisted of peripheral blood. The chain was built from TRBV30 and TRBJ1-1; the junction holds 7 bases that match TRBD1. The base sequence is TGTGCCTGGGAACAGGGGTTGAACACTGAAGCTTTCTTT. This gives the protein CAWEQGLNTEAFF.